The 27 T cell receptor beta chains given below trace back to one sample, sequenced in a study of CD8+CD57+ T cells in acquired aplastic anemia. All sequencing subjects had displayed CD8+CD57+ cell expansion on flow cytometry. Both TCR beta VDJ combination and CDR3 sequence profiling were carried out. Genomic DNA was the template for this profiling. TCRdb used MiXCR to reprocess the reads, holding one entry per CDR3 protein. The sample records approximately 220,000 distinct CDR3 sequences, roughly 50% being singletons. Sequenced sample: sorted CD4+, CD8+, or CD8+CD57+ T cells (not recorded which) from PBMCs. The receptors shown here come from a human donor with aplastic anemia.

This clonotype was seen at least ten times. This chain joins TRBV6-1 and TRBJ1-2; TRBD1 matches 9 bases. J was trimmed by 4 bases and V by 6 bases; bases with no gene match: 12. CDR3 size: 16 residues. CDR1 is MNHNS, CDR2 SASEGT, per germline. The CDR3 DNA sequence: TGTGCCAGCAGGCGTAACCTCGGACAGGGGCTCTATGGCTACACCTTC. Its translation: CASRRNLGQGLYGYTF.

In its sample, this clonotype was seen many times. The chain uses TRBV14 and TRBJ1-6; D is unresolved. The CDR3 extends over 13 amino acids. V was shortened by 0 bases and J by 7 bases, with 4 bases between the two germline ends. Germline CDR1 reads SGHDN; CDR2 reads FVKESK. The CDR3, as DNA: TGTGCCAGCAGCCAAGATCGGAATTCACCCCTCCACTTT. Its translation is CASSQDRNSPLHF.

J is TRBJ1-1 and V is TRBV15; no reliable D call. The V gene's germline CDR1 is LNHNV and CDR2 YYDKDF (reference sequence). V was clipped by 5 bases and J by 4 bases, with 14 bases between them. This CDR3 is 14 amino acids long. In DNA form, the CDR3 reads TGTGCCACCAGCTCGCCAGGAGGTATCACTGAAGCTTTCTTT. Amino acids: CATSSPGGITEAFF.

This clonotype was seen more than once but under ten times. The chain employs TRBV4-1 and TRBJ2-3; 10 bases map to TRBD2. CDR1 MGHRA and CDR2 YSYEKL come from the germline V gene. The V and J ends lost 1 base and 4 bases, in that order; junction bases with no gene match: 8. The CDR3 is 17 residues long. The CDR3 nucleotides are TGCGCCAGCAGCCAAGTAATAGCGGGGGGAGGAGCAGATACGCAGTATTTT. It yields the protein CASSQVIAGGGADTQYF.

This clonotype has a count of ten or more. The chain joins TRBV6-6 to TRBJ2-7; D is ambiguous. CDR3 size: 15 residues. Germline values: CDR1 MNHNY, CDR2 SVGAGI (reference sequence). Between the trimmed V and J ends, which lost 0 bases and 0 bases, there was a span of 9 bases. The CDR3 protein is CASSYSPPSSYEQYF. For the CDR3, the DNA is TGTGCCAGCAGTTACTCTCCGCCCAGCTCCTACGAGCAGTACTTC.

This clonotype was detected only a few times. The V gene is TRBV10-3, the J gene TRBJ1-2, with a weak D call TRBD1 (5 bases). The CDR3 runs to 15 residues. Germline V lookup: CDR1 ENHRY, CDR2 SYGVKD. V gave up 7 bases and J gave up 1 base, with 16 bases separating them. This CDR3 reads CAIKGTSGGNYGYTF. The CDR3 DNA sequence: TGTGCCATCAAAGGGACTAGCGGGGGTAACTATGGCTACACCTTC.

The chain joins TRBV2 to TRBJ1-6; no firm D call. The germline CDR1 and CDR2 sequences are SNHLY and FYNNEI. This CDR3 contains 16 residues. The V end lost 7 bases, the J end lost 0 bases, and 13 bases lay between the germline ends. In DNA, the CDR3 is TGTGCCAGCACCGAAGACGCTAGCTCCTATAATTCACCCCTCCACTTT. As protein: CASTEDASSYNSPLHF.

This chain links TRBV7-9 with TRBJ2-7; 7 nucleotides agree with TRBD1. Germline V gene sequence: CDR1 SEHNR, CDR2 FQNEAQ (reference sequence). CDR3 size: 23 residues. V gave up 8 bases and J gave up 2 bases; unmatched junction bases: 36. CDR3 sequence (DNA): TGTGCCAGCGCCGGGACACTACCCTCTGGGGCCAACGTCCTGACAGGGACAACCTACGAGCAGTACTTC. Its protein is CASAGTLPSGANVLTGTTYEQYF.

About this clonotype itself: A much larger clone lies a single base off, so this may be a read error. This rearrangement joins TRBV6-1 to TRBJ1-2; D call uncertain. This CDR3 is 15 amino acids long. Trimming stripped 5 bases from V and 6 bases from J, with 19 bases between. Germline V gene sequence: CDR1 MNHNS, CDR2 SASEGT. The CDR3 DNA reads TGTGCCAGCAGTTACTCGGGTGTTGGCCGCGATGGCTACACCTTC. Translating gives CASSYSGVGRDGYTF.

In its sample, this clonotype was seen many times. The V gene is TRBV7-3, the J gene TRBJ1-2; D unresolved. Per germline, CDR1 SGHTA and CDR2 FQGTGA. The CDR3 sequence is 12 residues long. The V and J ends lost 2 bases and 2 bases respectively, with 3 bases between them. CDR3 bases: TGTGCCAGCAGCTTAGACAACTATGGCTACACCTTC. This encodes CASSLDNYGYTF.

This clonotype turned up a few times. J is TRBJ2-1 and V is TRBV6-1; 7 bases fit TRBD1. V shed 7 bases, J shed 8 bases, and the junction held 17 bases outside the gene matches. Germline V gene sequence: CDR1 MNHNS, CDR2 SASEGT. The CDR3 consists of 16 residues. CDR3 residues: CASKPRTGAGSDEQFF. For the CDR3, the DNA is TGTGCCAGCAAACCCCGGACAGGTGCGGGTTCGGATGAGCAGTTCTTC.

Remarks on this clonotype: A much larger clone sits a single nucleotide away, making a read error possible. The chain combines TRBV10-3 with TRBJ1-5; TRBD1 matches 9 bases. CDR1 ENHRY and CDR2 SYGVKD come from the germline V gene. Losses at the gene ends were 6 bases for V and 3 bases for J; bases not matched to a gene: 6. The CDR3 totals 15 residues. Here the CDR3 reads CAISPDRGSNQPQHF. In DNA form, the CDR3 reads TGTGCCATCAGCCCAGACAGGGGGTCCAATCAGCCCCAGCATTTT.

At least ten counts were recorded for this clonotype. The genes are TRBV5-5 and TRBJ1-2; D not certain. Germline V gene sequence: CDR1 SGHKS, CDR2 YYEKEE (reference sequence). Trimming took 1 base from V and 2 from J, leaving 6 bases between them. The CDR3 length is 13 residues. The CDR3 sequence: CASSLMGNYGYTF. The CDR3 DNA follows: TGTGCCAGCAGCTTGATGGGGAACTATGGCTACACCTTC.

The table lists this clonotype with many counts. The chain combines TRBV20-1 with TRBJ1-1; D possibly corresponds to TRBD1 (6 bases). The CDR3 sequence is 14 residues long. Trimming cost V 2 bases and J 3 bases, with 13 bases left between them. The germline CDR1 and CDR2 sequences are DFQATT and SNEGSKA (reference sequence). The CDR3: CSARRGHGYTEAFF. CDR3 DNA sequence: TGCAGTGCTAGACGGGGGCACGGGTACACTGAAGCTTTCTTT.

The chain carries TRBV24-1 and TRBJ2-3, with D possibly matching TRBD2 (6 bases). This CDR3 comprises 13 residues. Trimming took 1 base from V and 9 from J, leaving 10 bases between them. Germline CDR1 KGHDR, CDR2 SFDVKD. CDR3 in DNA: TGTGCCACCAGTGATTTCGGGAGATACACGCAGTATTTT. It encodes CATSDFGRYTQYF.

This chain joins TRBV7-9 and TRBJ1-1; D ambiguous. The CDR3 extends over 14 amino acids. CDR1 SEHNR and CDR2 FQNEAQ come from the germline V gene (reference sequence). Trimming shortened V by 4 bases and J by 3 bases, and 12 bases separated the two germline ends. The CDR3, as DNA: TGTGCCAGCAGCTCGACCGGAGGGTACACTGAAGCTTTCTTT. This gives the protein CASSSTGGYTEAFF.

This clonotype showed up just once. The missing conserved phenylalanine or tryptophan at the end of this CDR3 makes a read error likely. V and J are TRBV7-3 and TRBJ1-5; TRBD1 is a possible D gene (6 bases). V lost 6 bases, J lost 1 base, and 10 bases lay in between. The germline gives CDR1 SGHTA, CDR2 FQGTGA. The CDR3 loop spans 14 amino acids. CDR3 coding DNA: TGTGCCAGCAGTCCCAGGGGCAGCAATCAGCCCCAGCATCTT. The encoded protein is CASSPRGSNQPQHL.

Concerning this clonotype itself: A much bigger clone sits one base away, suggesting this may be a read error. The V and J genes are TRBV2 and TRBJ1-4; no clear D gene. The CDR3 spans 14 residues. The germline gives CDR1 SNHLY, CDR2 FYNNEI. The ends were cut back, 5 bases at V and 7 bases at J, with 14 bases in the middle. CDR3 coding DNA: TGTGCCAGCAGTCCGAAAACGAGGTTTGAAAAACTGTTTTTT. It codes for CASSPKTRFEKLFF.

The chain has TRBV2 and TRBJ1-3, with 9 nucleotides matching TRBD1. Germline V gene lookup returns CDR1 SNHLY and CDR2 FYNNEI. The CDR3 is 14 amino acids. V was pared by 6 bases and J by 4 bases, with 4 bases of the junction left unmatched. CDR3 in amino acids: CASRSGTGGNTIYF. CDR3 in DNA: TGTGCCAGCAGATCCGGGACAGGGGGAAACACCATATATTTT.

This chain uses TRBV9 with TRBJ2-5, with D uncertain. The CDR3 is 15 amino acids. Trimming removed 0 bases from V and 4 bases from J, with 13 bases in between. Germline values: CDR1 SGDLS, CDR2 YYNGEE. CDR3 sequence (DNA): TGTGCCAGCAGCGTAGCCCCTGACGGGCTAGAGACCCAGTACTTC. Translating gives CASSVAPDGLETQYF. The full variable domain, its missing parts supplied by reference TRBV9 and TRBJ2-5, is DSGVTQTPKHLITATGQRVTLRCSPRSGDLSVYWYQQSLDQGLQFLIQYYNGEERAKGNILERFSAQQFPDLHSELNLSSLELGDSALYFCASSVAPDGLETQYFGPGTRLLVL.

This clonotype appeared many times. The chain combines TRBV12-3 or TRBV12-4 with TRBJ2-5; possible D gene TRBD2, 6 bases. Trimming shortened V by 6 bases and J by 2 bases, and 13 bases separated the two germline ends. The CDR3 consists of 14 residues. CDR3 residues: CASSRTRGQETQYF. The DNA of the CDR3 is TGTGCCAGCAGCCGGACGCGGGGTCAAGAGACCCAGTACTTC.

On this clonotype: At one of its ends the junction is not consistent with the germline gene, which may arise from a read error. This sequence joins TRBV7-7 and TRBJ2-5; D remains unclear. This CDR3 spans 15 amino acids. CDR1 and CDR2 (germline): SSHAT, FNYEAQ (reference sequence). As DNA, the CDR3 is TGTGCTAGCAGCTTAGGTCACCCACCCCAAGAGACCCAGTACTTC. It translates to CASSLGHPPQETQYF. The full variable domain, completed using reference TRBV7-7 and TRBJ2-5, is GAGVSQSPRYKVTKRGQDVTLRCDPISSHATLYWYQQALGQGPEFLTYFNYEAQPDKSGLPSDRFSAERPEGSISTLTIQRTEQRDSAMYRCASSLGHPPQETQYFGPGTRLLVL.

This clonotype was counted many times. The chain recombines TRBV28 with TRBJ1-2; no clear D. The CDR3 is 14 amino acids. V gave up 3 bases and J gave up 4 bases, with 12 bases separating them. Per the germline V gene, CDR1 is MDHEN and CDR2 is SYDVKM. As DNA, the CDR3 is TGTGCCAGCAGTTTCATTCGGGGAAGCTATGGCTACACCTTC. This codes for CASSFIRGSYGYTF.

The chain links TRBV20-1 to TRBJ1-2; D might be TRBD1 (6 bases). This CDR3 comprises 10 residues. The germline gives CDR1 DFQATT, CDR2 SNEGSKA (reference sequence). The CDR3 reads CRGGHNGYTF. The CDR3 coding sequence is TGCAGGGGGGGGCATAATGGCTACACCTTC.

About this clonotype: This may be a read error: a much more frequent sequence differs by one nucleotide. J is TRBJ2-2 and V is TRBV2; TRBD1 matches 9 bases. The CDR3 is made up of 15 amino acids. Germline loops: CDR1 SNHLY, CDR2 FYNNEI. The CDR3 spells CASLRDRVNTGEPFF. The CDR3 nucleotides are TGTGCCAGTTTACGGGACAGGGTTAACACCGGGGAGCCGTTTTTT. The full variable domain, in which reference TRBV2 and TRBJ2-2 provide the parts outside the CDR3, is EPEVTQTPSHQVTQMGQEVILRCVPISNHLYFYWYRQILGQKVEFLVSFYNNEISEKSEIFDDQFSVERPDGSNFTLKIRSTKLEDSAMYFCASLRDRVNTGEPFFGEGSRLTVL.

This clonotype was counted at least ten times. The chain joins TRBV9 to TRBJ2-5; 7 bases align to TRBD1. This CDR3 is 17 amino acids long. Germline values: CDR1 SGDLS, CDR2 YYNGEE. V dropped 0 bases and J dropped 5; count of bases not matched to a gene: 13. The CDR3, as DNA: TGTGCCAGCAGCGTAGAGGGGACAGTCAGGGCTCGGGAGACCCAGTACTTC. Protein: CASSVEGTVRARETQYF.

The V gene is TRBV10-3, the J gene TRBJ1-6; 9 nucleotides agree with TRBD1. CDR1 and CDR2 (germline): ENHRY, SYGVKD. This CDR3 region has 15 residues. Trimming cost V 7 bases and J 5 bases; bases outside gene matches: 6. Written as DNA, the CDR3 is TGTGCCATCAAGAGGGACAGGGAGGATAATTCACCCCTCCACTTT. Amino acids: CAIKRDREDNSPLHF.